What follows are 12 T cell receptor beta chains derived from one specimen sequenced in a study of tumor-infiltrating lymphocytes in primary liver carcinoma. The roughly 19-32 mg bulk tissue piece was not sorted before simultaneous RNA and DNA extraction. Making TCR beta cDNA involved roughly 0.55 ug total RNA and a constant-region primer. Three rounds of nested multiplex PCR with slightly modified ARM-PCR produced TCR beta libraries. The first two PCR rounds used TRBV1-TRBV30 forward primers with a C-beta reverse primer, nine to ten cycles each. TCRdb ran MiXCR on the multiplex PCR reads and lists one entry per CDR3 protein. The data show about 99,000 distinct CDR3 sequences, more than 65% seen once. The sample taken for sequencing was liver tumor tissue from sampling region 5. The subset: tumor region T5, tumor centre. These receptors all come from a woman aged 60 to 75 with primary liver carcinoma and hepatitis B virus infection.

This clonotype was counted a few times. The rearrangement uses TRBV30 and TRBJ2-4, with 7 bases that match TRBD2. The germline CDR1 and CDR2 sequences are GTSNPN and SVGIG (reference sequence). This CDR3 comprises 16 residues. Losses at the gene ends were 0 bases for V and 2 bases for J; bases not matched to a gene: 7. CDR3 nucleotide sequence: TGTGCCTGGAGTGTACGCGGGAGCGTATCCAAAAACATTCAGTACTTC. This sequence encodes CAWSVRGSVSKNIQYF.

As to this clonotype: One end of the junction does not line up with germline, which may come from a read error. The V and J genes are TRBV11-2 and TRBJ2-7, with a tentative D call TRBD1 (6 bases). The V gene's germline CDR1 is SGHAT and CDR2 FQNNGV. The CDR3 covers 14 residues. The CDR3: CTSSPPSGVSEQYF. DNA of the CDR3: TGTACCAGCAGCCCGCCTTCAGGGGTTAGCGAGCAGTACTTC.

The chain joins TRBV6-2 or TRBV6-3 to TRBJ1-5; D unclear. This CDR3 comprises 14 residues. The germline V gene has CDR1 MNHEY and CDR2 SVGEGT. V lost 2 bases and J 5 bases, leaving 10 bases between the germline ends. DNA for the CDR3: TGTGCCAGCAGTTACGCAAGTTCAGATCAGCCCCAGCATTTT. Translation gives CASSYASSDQPQHF.

Only a few counts were recorded for this clonotype. It is likely a read error, because the conserved phenylalanine at the end of the CDR3 is missing. This chain connects TRBV11-3 to TRBJ1-2; a weak D match, TRBD1 (5 bases). There are 14 residues in the CDR3. Germline CDR1 SGHNT, CDR2 YENEEA. The CDR3 DNA reads as TGTGCCAGCAGCTTAAACCCCGAGGGGCATGGTTACACCCTC. Amino acid sequence: CASSLNPEGHGYTL.

In its sample, this clonotype was seen many times. V and J are TRBV6-6 and TRBJ2-2, with D perhaps matching TRBD1 (5 bases). From germline, CDR1 is MNHNY and CDR2 SVGAGI (reference sequence). Trimming shortened V by 4 bases and J by 1 base, and 7 bases separated the two germline ends. CDR3 length: 14 residues. Written as DNA, the CDR3 is TGTGCCAGCAGTTCAGGACAGAACACCGGGGAGCTGTTTTTT. Translated, it gives CASSSGQNTGELFF.

A word on this clonotype: In this CDR3 the conserved last residue, phenylalanine or tryptophan, is missing, so a read error is likely. The gene calls are TRBV11-2 and TRBJ2-5; D gene ambiguous. The CDR3 runs to 14 residues. Germline-derived CDR1 and CDR2 are SGHAT and FQNNGV. Trimming removed 5 bases from V and 3 bases from J, with 13 bases in between. In DNA, the CDR3 is TGTGCCAGCAGCCCCCCGCGTGGGAAAGAGACCCAGTACTTA. It translates to CASSPPRGKETQYL.

Remarks on this clonotype: One junction end does not reproduce the germline sequence, and a read error may be involved. This rearrangement joins TRBV12-3 or TRBV12-4 to TRBJ2-2, with D perhaps given as TRBD1 or TRBD2 (5 bases each). The CDR3 is 13 amino acids. DNA of the CDR3: TGTGCCAGCAGCCGACAGATCAACGGGGAGCAGTTTTTT. As protein: CASSRQINGEQFF.

A note on this clonotype: A single base separates this from a much larger clone, so it may be a read error. The chain uses TRBV28 and TRBJ1-6, with a weak D call TRBD1 (5 bases). Germline V gives CDR1 MDHEN, CDR2 SYDVKM. CDR3 size: 14 residues. CDR3 sequence: CASSFHGGGSPLQF. The CDR3 DNA reads TGTGCCAGCAGTTTTCATGGTGGGGGTTCACCCCTCCAGTTT.

This clonotype was counted a few times. It may be a read error: a sequence one base away is much more abundant. This chain joins TRBV6-1 and TRBJ1-5; the match to TRBD1 covers 7 bases. V lost 2 bases and J lost 3; bases outside the gene matches: 13. Germline CDR1 and CDR2: MNHNS and SASEGT. The CDR3 runs 18 residues. The chain's CDR3 is CASSERQGGPYNNQPQHF. The DNA for the CDR3 is TGTGCCAGCAGTGAAAGACAAGGGGGCCCCTATAACAATCAGCCCCAGCATTTT.

The V call is TRBV11-2, the J call TRBJ2-5; 10 bases map to TRBD2. There are 16 residues in the CDR3. Per the germline V gene, CDR1 is SGHAT and CDR2 is FQNNGV. V lost 7 bases to trimming and J lost 7 bases; unmatched junction nucleotides: 15. The CDR3 sequence is CASNQAATSGSGTQYF. The DNA for the CDR3 is TGTGCCAGCAACCAGGCCGCGACTAGCGGGTCCGGGACCCAGTACTTC.

This chain links TRBV5-6 with TRBJ2-4, with D possibly TRBD2 on 5 matching bases. CDR3 length: 17 residues. V lost 7 bases and J 0 bases, leaving 20 bases between the germline ends. Germline V lookup: CDR1 SGHDT, CDR2 YYEEEE. CDR3 nucleotides: TGTGCCAGCGGCCGACTACAGCGATTTAAAGCCAAAAACATTCAGTACTTC. This translates into CASGRLQRFKAKNIQYF.

Comments on this clonotype: A read error may explain this, as a much larger clone is one base away. The genes are TRBV5-6 and TRBJ2-7; TRBD1 might be the D (6 bases). Germline CDR1 reads SGHDT; CDR2 reads YYEEEE. CDR3 length: 14 residues. For the CDR3, the DNA is TGTGCCCGCAGCACAAACAGGGAAGATTACGAGCAGTACTTC. Translated, it gives CARSTNREDYEQYF. The full variable domain, in which reference TRBV5-6 and TRBJ2-7 provide the parts outside the CDR3, is DAGVTQSPTHLIKTRGQQVTLRCSPKSGHDTVSWYQQALGQGPQFIFQYYEEEERQRGNFPDRFSGHQFPNYSSELNVNALLLGDSALYLCARSTNREDYEQYFGPGTRLTVT.